Included here is one T cell receptor beta chain sequence, with context. Antigen unknown. This record comes from a study of ipilimumab plus nivolumab after autologous stem cell transplantation. Study background: DLBCL patients had primary refractory or relapsed disease. Study-wide points: The authors say TCR, Treg and microbiome findings warrant further study.

The repertoire was sequenced with immunoSEQ multiplex PCR; TCRdb's copy has only in-frame clones and lacks some. The sample lists roughly 15,000 clones; around four fifths were seen once. This material consisted of PBMCs, taken in a trial of ipilimumab plus nivolumab as post-transplant consolidation. This TCR was recovered from a male donor with diffuse large B-cell lymphoma.

For the CDR3, the DNA is TGCGCCAGCAGCCAAAGGGGAAACCCTGAAGCTTTCTTT. It translates to CASSQRGNPEAFF. This chain joins TRBV4-1 and TRBJ1-1, with D possibly being TRBD1 (5 bases). The CDR3 has 13 amino acids. CDR1 is MGHRA, CDR2 YSYEKL, per germline. The V end was cut by 2 bases, the J end by 6 bases, with 10 bases between.